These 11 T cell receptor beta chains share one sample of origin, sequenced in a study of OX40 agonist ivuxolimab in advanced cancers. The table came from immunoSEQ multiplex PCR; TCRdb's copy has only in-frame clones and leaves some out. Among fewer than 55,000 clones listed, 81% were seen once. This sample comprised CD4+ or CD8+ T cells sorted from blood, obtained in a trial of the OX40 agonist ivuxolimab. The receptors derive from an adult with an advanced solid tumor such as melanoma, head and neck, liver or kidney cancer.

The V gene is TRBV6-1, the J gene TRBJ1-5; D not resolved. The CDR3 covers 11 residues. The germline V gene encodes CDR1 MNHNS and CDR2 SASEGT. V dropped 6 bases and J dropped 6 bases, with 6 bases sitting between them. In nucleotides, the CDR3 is TGTGCCAGCAGGGTGGGTCAGCCCCAGCATTTT. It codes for CASRVGQPQHF.

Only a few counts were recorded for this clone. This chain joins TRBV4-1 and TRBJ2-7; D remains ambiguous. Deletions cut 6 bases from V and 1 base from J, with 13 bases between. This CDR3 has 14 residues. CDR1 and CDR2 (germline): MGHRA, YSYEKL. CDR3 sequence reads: CASSPGWLSYEQYF. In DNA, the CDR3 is TGCGCCAGCAGTCCTGGTTGGTTATCCTACGAGCAGTACTTC.

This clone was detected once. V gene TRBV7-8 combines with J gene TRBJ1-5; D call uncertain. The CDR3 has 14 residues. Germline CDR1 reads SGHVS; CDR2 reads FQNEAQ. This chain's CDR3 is CALGRRPRNQPQHF. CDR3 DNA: TGTGCACTTGGTAGGAGGCCCCGCAATCAGCCCCAGCATTTT.

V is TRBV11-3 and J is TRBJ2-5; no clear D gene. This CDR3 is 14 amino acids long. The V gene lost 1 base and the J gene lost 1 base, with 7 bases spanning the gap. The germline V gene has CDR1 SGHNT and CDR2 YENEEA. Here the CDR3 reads CASSLGAGQETQYF. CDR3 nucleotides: TGTGCCAGCAGCTTAGGGGCAGGCCAAGAGACCCAGTACTTC.

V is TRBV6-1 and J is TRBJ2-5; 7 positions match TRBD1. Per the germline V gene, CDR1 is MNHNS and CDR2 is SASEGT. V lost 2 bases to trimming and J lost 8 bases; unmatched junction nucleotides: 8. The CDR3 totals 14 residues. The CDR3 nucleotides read TGTGCCAGCAGTGAAAGGCGGCAGGGGGTCACCCAGTACTTC. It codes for CASSERRQGVTQYF.

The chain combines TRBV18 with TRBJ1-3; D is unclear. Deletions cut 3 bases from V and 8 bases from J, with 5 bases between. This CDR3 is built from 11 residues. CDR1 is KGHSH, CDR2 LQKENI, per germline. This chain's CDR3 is CASSPGDTIYF. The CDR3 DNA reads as TGTGCCAGCTCACCTGGGGACACCATATATTTT.

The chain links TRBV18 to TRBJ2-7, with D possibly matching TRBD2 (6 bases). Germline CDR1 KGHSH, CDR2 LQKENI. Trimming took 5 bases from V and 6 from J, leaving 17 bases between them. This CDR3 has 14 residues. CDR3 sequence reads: CASSALRRESEQYF. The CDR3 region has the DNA TGTGCCAGCTCAGCACTCAGGAGGGAGAGCGAGCAGTACTTC.

Here the CDR3 reads CASRGGSSYNSPLHF. The CDR3 DNA reads TGCGCCAGCCGTGGGGGGAGCTCCTATAATTCACCCCTCCACTTT. The chain uses TRBV10-2 and TRBJ1-6; the D gene is possibly TRBD1 (5 bases). CDR3 size: 15 residues. In germline, CDR1 is WSHSY, CDR2 SAAADI. V gave up 8 bases and J gave up 0 bases, with 11 bases separating them.

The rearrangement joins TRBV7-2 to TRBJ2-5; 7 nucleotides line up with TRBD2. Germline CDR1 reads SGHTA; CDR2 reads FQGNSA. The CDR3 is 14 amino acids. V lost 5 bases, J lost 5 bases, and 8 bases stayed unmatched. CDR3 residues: CASSPRTSSETQYF. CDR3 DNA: TGTGCCAGCAGCCCCCGGACTAGTTCGGAGACCCAGTACTTC. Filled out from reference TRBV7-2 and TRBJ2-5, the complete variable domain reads GAGVSQSPSNKVTEKGKDVELRCDPISGHTALYWYRQSLGQGLEFLIYFQGNSAPDKSGLPSDRFSAERTGGSVSTLTIQRTQQEDSAVYLCASSPRTSSETQYFGPGTRLLVL.

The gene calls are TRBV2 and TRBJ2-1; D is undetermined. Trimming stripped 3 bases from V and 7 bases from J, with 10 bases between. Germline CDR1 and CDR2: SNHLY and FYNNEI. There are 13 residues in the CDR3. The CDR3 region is CASSEARHNEQFF. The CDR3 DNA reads TGTGCCAGCAGTGAGGCGCGACATAATGAGCAGTTCTTC.

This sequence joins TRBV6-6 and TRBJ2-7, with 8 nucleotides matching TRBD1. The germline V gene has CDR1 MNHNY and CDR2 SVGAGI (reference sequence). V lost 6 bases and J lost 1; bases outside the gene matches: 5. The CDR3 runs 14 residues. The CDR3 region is CASSRQGTSYEQYF. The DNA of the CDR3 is TGTGCCAGCAGCCGACAGGGGACGTCCTACGAGCAGTACTTC.